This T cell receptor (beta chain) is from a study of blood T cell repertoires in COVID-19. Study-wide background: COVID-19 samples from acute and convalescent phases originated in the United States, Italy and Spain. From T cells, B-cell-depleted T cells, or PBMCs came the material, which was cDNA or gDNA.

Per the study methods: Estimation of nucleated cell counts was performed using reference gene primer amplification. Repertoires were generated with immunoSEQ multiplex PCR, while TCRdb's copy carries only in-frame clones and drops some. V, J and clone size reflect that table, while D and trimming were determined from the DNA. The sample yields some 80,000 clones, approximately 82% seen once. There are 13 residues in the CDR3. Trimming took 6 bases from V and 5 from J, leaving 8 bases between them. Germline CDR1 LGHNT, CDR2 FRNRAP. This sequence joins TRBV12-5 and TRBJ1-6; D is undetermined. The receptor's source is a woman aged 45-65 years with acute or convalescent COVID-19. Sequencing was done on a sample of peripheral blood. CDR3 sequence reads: CASGLTDNSPLHF. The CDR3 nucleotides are TGTGCTAGTGGCTTGACGGATAATTCACCCCTCCACTTT.